This T cell receptor (beta chain) is from a study of beta chain features in type 1 diabetes. Findings of the study overall: There was a moderate but significant shortening of TCRB CDR3s in all four CD4+ subsets of Type 1 diabetes patients.

Purity of each sorted population was above 95%. Germline V gene data show CDR1 as SGHNT and CDR2 as YYREEE (reference sequence). V dropped 4 bases and J dropped 3 bases, with 13 bases sitting between them. This CDR3 has 14 amino acids. TCRB transcripts that were expressed got sequenced, as all of the isolated RNA had been reverse transcribed. The protocol was immunoSEQ multiplex PCR, while the TCRdb copy is restricted to in-frame clones and leaves out a portion. This repertoire shows about 640,000 clones, roughly 12% found once; its top ten account for more than 0.09%. To note about this clone: The antigen is unknown.

This TCR was sampled from a young man with type 1 diabetes. This sequence joins TRBV5-4 and TRBJ1-2; maybe TRBD1 (5 bases). Sequencing was carried out using naive CD4+ T cells from blood. The CDR3 DNA reads as TGTGCCAGCAGCACCTACAGGACCTACTATGGCTACACCTTC. Translated, it gives CASSTYRTYYGYTF. The variable domain in full, completed from reference TRBV5-4 and TRBJ1-2, reads ETGVTQSPTHLIKTRGQQVTLRCSSQSGHNTVSWYQQALGQGPQFIFQYYREEENGRGNFPPRFSGLQFPNYSSELNVNALELDDSALYLCASSTYRTYYGYTFGSGTRLTVV.